The rows below give T cell receptor beta chains drawn from one sample of a study of T cells in localized non-small cell lung cancer. TCRdb's table, derived via immunoSEQ multiplex PCR, lists solely in-frame clones and lacks some. The sample carries around 78,000 clones, about 88% recorded once. This specimen consisted of peripheral blood, obtained before any cancer treatment. The origin of the receptors is a woman between 40 and 69 years old with stage I squamous cell lung carcinoma. Both conserved end residues are trimmed from each CDR3. Fields, in order: CDR3 protein, clone size, J gene, CDR3 length, V gene, D gene. A D gene is named only where the DNA matches it firmly. Part of the rows lack a size; the others show once, few, many or a class for expanded clones.

ASTSWAEDYGYT | - | TRBJ1-2 | 12 | TRBV25-1 | -
ASWGPPVGTQY | - | TRBJ2-3 | 11 | TRBV19 | -
SARGEQTQY | few | TRBJ2-5 | 9 | TRBV20-1 | -
ASREGQFIGNTIY | once | TRBJ1-3 | 13 | TRBV2 | TRBD1
ASSLPGWISGNTIY | few | TRBJ1-3 | 14 | TRBV28 | -
ASSGDGRSQPQH | - | TRBJ1-5 | 12 | TRBV18 | -
ASTGGNTDTQY | - | TRBJ2-3 | 11 | TRBV9 | -
ASTQQGAGNQPQH | - | TRBJ1-5 | 13 | TRBV2 | TRBD1
ASSLEGVGGYT | few | TRBJ1-2 | 11 | TRBV5-5 | -
ASSPFTSGQGVFSGDTQY | - | TRBJ2-3 | 18 | TRBV18 | TRBD1
ASSFGQWGTGELF | - | TRBJ2-2 | 13 | TRBV27 | -